These 21 T cell receptor beta chains came from one sample sequenced in a study of identical twins. Each CDR3 protein gets one entry after TCRdb re-called the 5' RACE reads with MiXCR. This sample yields 210,000 or so distinct CDR3 sequences, of which approximately 8.3% are seen a single time; 1.9% belongs to the top ten. A further study also used this sample, focusing on yellow fever vaccine responses in identical twins.

The specimen sequenced was memory (CD45RO+) T cells sorted from blood. Receptor source: a woman aged 18-29 years in good health.

The chain couples TRBV6-5 to TRBJ2-1; D possibly corresponds to TRBD1 (6 bases). V lost 7 bases, J lost 10 bases, and 14 bases lay in between. There are 12 residues in the CDR3. Germline-derived CDR1 and CDR2 are MNHEY and SVGAGI. The CDR3 coding sequence is TGTGCCAGCATGACAGGTGAGGGCGAGCAGTTCTTC. Amino acids: CASMTGEGEQFF.

The chain has TRBV29-1 and TRBJ1-2, with TRBD1 as a possible D gene (5 bases). The germline V and J ends were trimmed by 1 base and 8 bases, with 8 bases remaining between them. The CDR3 loop spans 11 amino acids. Germline V gene sequence: CDR1 SQVTM, CDR2 ANQGSEA. CDR3 sequence: CSVEGGGGYTF. The CDR3 coding sequence is TGCAGCGTTGAAGGGGGCGGCGGCTACACCTTC.

Ten or more counts support this clonotype. The J gene is TRBJ2-2, the V gene TRBV7-2, with D maybe TRBD2 (5 bases). Germline-derived CDR1 and CDR2 are SGHTA and FQGNSA. V was trimmed by 1 base and J by 3 bases, leaving 12 bases between them. The CDR3 runs 16 residues. The CDR3 sequence is CASSLGPGLYTGELFF. The DNA of the CDR3 is TGTGCCAGCAGCTTAGGCCCCGGACTTTACACCGGGGAGCTGTTTTTT. The full variable domain, with the rest looked up from reference TRBV7-2 and TRBJ2-2, is GAGVSQSPSNKVTEKGKDVELRCDPISGHTALYWYRQSLGQGLEFLIYFQGNSAPDKSGLPSDRFSAERTGGSVSTLTIQRTQQEDSAVYLCASSLGPGLYTGELFFGEGSRLTVL.

This clonotype was picked up one time. J is TRBJ2-1 and V is TRBV7-6, with D uncertain. The ends were cut back, 5 bases at V and 0 bases at J, with 8 bases in the middle. The CDR3 spans 14 residues. CDR1 is SGHVS, CDR2 FNYEAQ, per germline. The DNA of the CDR3 is TGTGCCAGCAGCGTTCTAAGCTCCTACAATGAGCAGTTCTTC. The encoded protein is CASSVLSSYNEQFF.

The sample holds a few counts of this clonotype. V and J are TRBV5-1 and TRBJ2-7, with 13 bases aligning to TRBD2. J gave up 2 bases and V 0 bases, and 2 bases lay outside the gene matches. This CDR3 has 16 amino acids. Germline CDR1 is SGHRS and CDR2 is YFSETQ. CDR3 coding DNA: TGCGCCAGCAGCTTGGGACTAGCGGGGGGTACCTACGAGCAGTACTTC. It is translated as CASSLGLAGGTYEQYF.

This clonotype was seen at least ten times. The chain links TRBV29-1 to TRBJ2-6; D gene unclear. The CDR3 consists of 12 residues. Germline values: CDR1 SQVTM, CDR2 ANQGSEA. V lost 7 bases, J lost 4 bases, and 8 bases lay in between. The CDR3, as DNA: TGCAGCGCTCGGACCGGGGCCAACGTCCTGACTTTC. This encodes CSARTGANVLTF.

In its sample, this clonotype was seen a few times. The V call is TRBV18, the J call TRBJ2-6; D call uncertain. Germline-derived CDR1 and CDR2 are KGHSH and LQKENI. V was pared by 6 bases and J by 4 bases, with 13 bases between. This CDR3 region has 15 residues. The CDR3 reads CASSHQSAGANVLTF. CDR3 bases: TGTGCCAGCTCGCACCAATCGGCCGGGGCCAACGTCCTGACTTTC.

The chain combines TRBV20-1 with TRBJ2-1; 14 bases align to TRBD2. This CDR3 comprises 15 residues. The germline V gene encodes CDR1 DFQATT and CDR2 SNEGSKA (reference sequence). The CDR3 is CCVPGLAGVHSEQFF. CDR3 bases: TGCTGTGTACCGGGACTAGCGGGGGTTCATAGCGAGCAGTTCTTC.

The table lists this clonotype with a few counts. The chain uses TRBV6-1 and TRBJ2-4; D perhaps matches TRBD2 (6 bases). This CDR3 comprises 11 residues. The germline V gene has CDR1 MNHNS and CDR2 SASEGT. V was cut by 7 bases and J by 8 bases, with 9 bases left in between. CDR3 coding DNA: TGTGCCAGCAAAGGAGGGGACATTCAGTACTTC. Translation gives CASKGGDIQYF.

This chain connects TRBV7-8 to TRBJ2-5, with 9 bases lining up with TRBD2. This CDR3 comprises 16 residues. J was trimmed by 5 bases and V by 5 bases; bases with no gene match: 12. Germline-derived CDR1 and CDR2 are SGHVS and FQNEAQ. CDR3 in amino acids: CASSPGQRGAVETQYF. In DNA form, the CDR3 reads TGTGCCAGCAGCCCCGGGCAGCGGGGGGCCGTCGAGACCCAGTACTTC.

The sample holds many counts of this clonotype. The chain recombines TRBV5-1 with TRBJ2-1, with a possible D match to TRBD2 (6 bases). With 0 bases removed from V and 9 bases from J, the gap between germline ends came to 10 bases. The germline V gene has CDR1 SGHRS and CDR2 YFSETQ. This CDR3 spans 13 amino acids. Here the CDR3 reads CASSLAGSFEQFF. The CDR3 nucleotides read TGCGCCAGCAGCTTGGCCGGGAGCTTTGAGCAGTTCTTC.

The rearrangement joins TRBV7-9 to TRBJ1-6; the match to TRBD1 covers 10 bases. V trimming: 5 bases; J trimming: 6 bases; junction bases outside the gene matches: 1. CDR1 is SEHNR, CDR2 FQNEAQ, per germline (reference sequence). This CDR3 spans 14 amino acids. As DNA, the CDR3 is TGTGCCAGCAGCCGACAGGGGGCTAATTCACCCCTCCACTTT. It specifies CASSRQGANSPLHF.

This clonotype was observed many times. The V call is TRBV15, the J call TRBJ2-5; D may be TRBD1 (5 bases). CDR1 and CDR2 from the germline V gene are LNHNV and YYDKDF (reference sequence). The length of the CDR3 is 14 residues. Deletions cut 2 bases from V and 1 base from J, with 8 bases between. The DNA for the CDR3 is TGTGCCACCAGCAGAACCAGGGTCCAAGAGACCCAGTACTTC. Translating it yields CATSRTRVQETQYF.

The sample holds a few counts of this clonotype. V gene TRBV7-3 combines with J gene TRBJ2-3, with D uncertain. The V end was cut by 4 bases, the J end by 0 bases, with 11 bases between. CDR3 length: 15 amino acids. Germline assignment: CDR1 SGHTA and CDR2 FQGTGA. CDR3 bases: TGTGCCAGCAGCTACGACGGCTCTAGCACAGATACGCAGTATTTT. Protein sequence: CASSYDGSSTDTQYF.

This sequence joins TRBV20-1 and TRBJ2-7; D perhaps matches TRBD2 (5 bases). The CDR3 is made up of 12 amino acids. The germline V and J ends were trimmed by 3 bases and 6 bases, with 12 bases remaining between them. Germline-derived CDR1 and CDR2 are DFQATT and SNEGSKA (reference sequence). CDR3 region: CSASRSSTEQYF. CDR3 DNA: TGCAGTGCTAGTAGATCTAGCACCGAGCAGTACTTC.

This clonotype was observed many times. The V gene is TRBV19, the J gene TRBJ2-1, with a tentative D call TRBD1 (5 bases). Trimming removed 0 bases from V and 4 bases from J, with 7 bases in between. The germline gives CDR1 LNHDA, CDR2 SQIVND (reference sequence). The CDR3 has 14 amino acids. Here the CDR3 DNA reads TGTGCCAGTAGTATAGAGGACACGTACAATGAGCAGTTCTTC. Amino acids: CASSIEDTYNEQFF.

This clonotype was detected a few times. CDR3 residues: CASSLRTGINEQFF. In DNA, the CDR3 is TGTGCCAGTAGTCTGCGGACAGGGATCAATGAGCAGTTCTTC. The J gene is TRBJ2-1, the V gene TRBV19; TRBD1 aligns across 8 bases. In germline, CDR1 is LNHDA, CDR2 SQIVND (reference sequence). Germline trimming cut 5 bases from V and 6 bases from J; bases unmatched to any gene: 6. CDR3 length equals 14 residues.

V and J are TRBV7-6 and TRBJ1-1, with D tentatively TRBD1 (5 bases). Germline V gene data show CDR1 as SGHVS and CDR2 as FNYEAQ. This CDR3 contains 12 residues. V lost 1 base to trimming and J lost 10 bases, with 10 bases between them. DNA for the CDR3: TGTGCCAGCAGCTTAGACGGGGGTTCAGCTTTCTTT. This encodes CASSLDGGSAFF.

This chain joins TRBV12-3 or TRBV12-4 and TRBJ2-1; possible D gene TRBD2, 5 bases. With 0 bases removed from V and 6 bases from J, the gap between germline ends came to 12 bases. The CDR3 has 15 residues. DNA for the CDR3: TGTGCCAGCAGTTTAGCGACGCCCCGGGGCAATGAGCAGTTCTTC. Amino acids: CASSLATPRGNEQFF.

This clonotype was recorded many times. The CDR3 DNA reads TGCAGTGCTAGAGCACCTACAGGGGGCGCGGATGAGCAGTTCTTC. It translates to CSARAPTGGADEQFF. The J gene is TRBJ2-1, the V gene TRBV20-1, with TRBD1 identical over 9 bases. The V segment lost 1 base and the J segment 8 bases; nucleotides outside the gene matches: 9. The CDR3 runs 15 residues. Germline lookup yields CDR1 DFQATT and CDR2 SNEGSKA (reference sequence).

This clonotype turned up a few times. The rearrangement joins TRBV20-1 to TRBJ2-1; unclear D gene. Germline V gives CDR1 DFQATT, CDR2 SNEGSKA (reference sequence). The CDR3 covers 13 residues. V lost 3 bases to trimming and J lost 1 base, with 7 bases between them. CDR3 amino acids: CSARAQSYNEQFF. The CDR3 nucleotides are TGCAGTGCTAGGGCGCAGTCCTACAATGAGCAGTTCTTC.